This T cell receptor (beta chain) was retrieved from a study of blood T cell repertoires in COVID-19. Notes on this clone: Other DNA sequences of this sample code for an identical CDR3.

The table came from immunoSEQ multiplex PCR; TCRdb's copy has only in-frame clones and leaves some out. The data show about 530,000 clones, around 90% seen once. CDR1 is LNHDA, CDR2 SQIVND, per germline (reference sequence). Trimming took 5 bases from V and 3 from J; bases not matched to a gene: 2. This CDR3 is built from 13 residues. Sequences were obtained from peripheral blood. This chain uses TRBV19 with TRBJ1-2; TRBD1 aligns across 8 bases. This TCR was sampled from a woman in her forties or fifties with COVID-19, enrolled during active disease. The chain's CDR3 is CASSLTGDYGYTF. The CDR3 nucleotides are TGTGCCAGTAGTTTGACAGGGGACTATGGCTACACCTTC.